These T cell receptor beta chains were read from a single sample in a study of cytomegalovirus exposure and HLA in healthy donors. Measured with immunoSEQ multiplex PCR; TCRdb has only the in-frame clones, and not every one. The table lists about 50,000 clones, 81% of them singletons, with about 2.3% in the top ten. The sequencing sample was made of PBMCs. The receptors come from a boy younger than 18 in good health and CMV-seropositive. Each CDR3 is given with its conserved first and last residue. The D gene is left open where the match is weak. Rows give clone size only sometimes, using once, few, many, or a class for an expanded clone.

>TRBJ2-1|.|TRBV12-5|TRBD2
CASGSGPGLAGGPRFRFF
TGTGCTAGTGGTTCGGGCCCGGGACTAGCGGGGGGCCCCCGGTTTCGGTTCTTC
>TRBJ2-4|.|TRBV25-1|.
CASTPSRGSGDKNIQYF
TGTGCCAGCACCCCAAGTCGCGGGTCAGGGGATAAAAACATTCAGTACTTC
>TRBJ2-1|.|TRBV4-2|TRBD2
CASSPVSGSLVEQFF
TGTGCCAGCAGCCCAGTTAGCGGGTCGTTGGTTGAGCAGTTCTTC
>TRBJ2-3|.|TRBV5-1|.
CASSSEPRAGDTQYF
TGCGCCAGCAGCTCGGAGCCTCGGGCGGGAGATACGCAGTATTTT
>TRBJ2-7|.|TRBV2|.
CASSGAGRDEQYF
TGTGCCAGCAGTGGGGCGGGGCGGGACGAGCAGTACTTC
>TRBJ2-7|.|TRBV9|TRBD1
CASSSGQAPYEQYF
TGTGCCAGCAGCAGCGGACAGGCGCCTTACGAGCAGTACTTC
>TRBJ1-1|.|TRBV7-9|TRBD1
CASSLAGTVNTEAFF
TGTGCCAGCAGCTTAGCGGGGACAGTGAACACTGAAGCTTTCTTT
>TRBJ2-7|.|TRBV5-1|TRBD1
CASSSGTGNEQYF
TGCGCCAGCAGTTCCGGGACAGGGAACGAGCAGTACTTC
>TRBJ1-6|.|TRBV11-1|.
CASSLEGGITDSPLHF
TGTGCCAGCAGCTTAGAGGGAGGAATCACGGATTCACCCCTCCACTTT
>TRBJ2-2|few|TRBV29-1|.
CSGVSEDTGELFF
TGCAGCGGGGTATCAGAGGACACCGGGGAGCTGTTTTTT
>TRBJ2-5|.|TRBV7-9|TRBD2
CASSSLAAGETQYF
TGTGCCAGCAGCTCGCTAGCGGCAGGAGAGACCCAGTACTTC
>TRBJ1-2|.|TRBV6-5|.
CASGRGPNYGYTF
TGTGCCAGCGGCAGGGGCCCCAACTATGGCTACACCTTC
>TRBJ2-1|.|TRBV27|.
CASSWRGQNEQFF
TGTGCCAGCAGTTGGAGGGGGCAGAATGAGCAGTTCTTC
>TRBJ2-5|.|TRBV9|.
CASTREQGKETQYF
TGTGCCAGCACTCGGGAGCAGGGAAAGGAGACCCAGTACTTC
>TRBJ2-7|.|TRBV29-1|.
CSVGTDEQYF
TGCAGCGTTGGGACAGACGAGCAGTACTTC
>TRBJ2-5|.|TRBV11-2|TRBD1
CASSSRGLGETQYF
TGTGCCAGCAGCTCCAGGGGGTTGGGGGAGACCCAGTACTTC
>TRBJ1-4|.|TRBV6-1|.
CASGRLLPEKLFF
TGTGCCAGCGGGAGGTTGCTCCCTGAAAAACTGTTTTTT
>TRBJ1-2|.|TRBV5-4|.
CASSSPGSFYGYTF
TGTGCCAGCAGCTCGCCGGGTTCCTTCTATGGCTACACCTTC
>TRBJ2-5|.|TRBV12-5|.
CASGFTGTQYF
TGTGCTAGTGGGTTTACGGGGACCCAGTACTTC
>TRBJ1-6|.|TRBV6-6|.
CASSYSTFSPLHF
TGTGCCAGCAGTTACTCGACTTTTTCACCCCTCCACTTT
>TRBJ2-6|.|TRBV11-1|.
CASSLPSNVLTF
TGTGCCAGCAGCCTCCCTTCCAACGTCCTGACTTTC
>TRBJ2-5|.|TRBV7-3|.
CASSPIKVAEETQYF
TGTGCCAGCAGCCCCATTAAGGTAGCGGAAGAGACCCAGTACTTC
>TRBJ2-3|.|TRBV2|TRBD2
CASSKRLAGDTQYF
TGTGCCAGCAGTAAGAGACTAGCGGGAGATACGCAGTATTTT
>TRBJ2-7|.|TRBV5-4|.
CASSRDSYEQYF
TGTGCCAGCAGCCGGGACTCCTACGAGCAGTACTTC
>TRBJ2-2|.|TRBV10-1|TRBD2
CASSESTGAGPTGELFF
TGCGCCAGCAGTGAGTCGACGGGAGCGGGGCCCACCGGGGAGCTGTTTTTT
>TRBJ1-1|.|TRBV2|TRBD1
CASRIGTGGLTEAFF
TGTGCCAGTAGAATTGGGACAGGGGGACTCACTGAAGCTTTCTTT
>TRBJ1-1|.|TRBV6-1|.
CASEGQKNTEAFF
TGTGCCAGCGAGGGACAAAAGAACACTGAAGCTTTCTTT
>TRBJ1-1|.|TRBV10-3|.
CAIKSSGKGMNTEAFF
TGTGCCATCAAATCTTCAGGGAAGGGAATGAACACTGAAGCTTTCTTT
>TRBJ1-1|.|TRBV29-1|.
CSVESSGGWDTEAFF
TGCAGCGTTGAGTCCTCAGGAGGATGGGACACTGAAGCTTTCTTT
>TRBJ2-7|once|TRBV5-6|TRBD2
CASSLGEGTSYEQYF
TGTGCCAGCAGCTTGGGGGAGGGAACCTCCTACGAGCAGTACTTC
>TRBJ2-7|few|TRBV6-1|.
CASSEEGTGAYEQYF
TGTGCCAGCAGTGAAGAGGGAACAGGCGCCTACGAGCAGTACTTC
>TRBJ2-5|.|TRBV2|TRBD1
CASKGQQETQYF
TGTGCCAGCAAGGGACAGCAAGAGACCCAGTACTTC
>TRBJ2-4|.|TRBV9|.
CASSKRQEDIQYF
TGTGCCAGCAGCAAACGACAGGAGGACATTCAGTACTTC